This T cell receptor (beta chain) was identified in a study of cytomegalovirus exposure and HLA in healthy donors. Turning to the study itself: A later analysis reported the same platform for the roughly 120 validation repertoires and the roughly 670 first-cohort repertoires.

There are a few counts of this clone. What it recognizes is unknown. General study points: For most TCR sequences rarity was the rule, although some public TCRs occurred in many donors. There were about 160 TCR beta chains listed as cytomegalovirus-associated.

The table came from immunoSEQ multiplex PCR; TCRdb's copy has only in-frame clones and leaves some out. This sample has fewer than 250,000 clones; 85% to 90% occur once, and the top ten carry 2.5% to 3%. The CDR3 has 12 residues. The receptor's source is a man aged 18 to 29 in good health and CMV-seronegative. The sample consisted of PBMCs. The rearrangement joins TRBV21-1 to TRBJ2-7; TRBD2 is the table's D call and was not checked against the DNA. TRBV21-1 is flagged as a pseudogene. CDR3 sequence: CASSPRGRRRHF. In DNA form, the CDR3 reads TGTGCCAGCAGCCCCCGGGGTCGGCGGAGACACTTC.